This T cell receptor (beta chain) was captured in a study of control samples from healthy donors and cancer patients. The CDR3 runs 14 residues. V lost 3 bases to trimming and J lost 9 bases, with 17 bases between them. Germline V CDR1 and CDR2: WSHSY, SAAADI. Here immunoSEQ multiplex PCR was the method, and the copy in TCRdb shows in-frame clones only, minus some. The repertoire has 90,000 to 100,000 clones, roughly 83% of them found once; the top ten carry approximately 10%. This chain links TRBV10-2 with TRBJ1-1; weak D call: TRBD1 (6 bases). The specimen sequenced was blood. This TCR came from a woman aged 30 to 39 in good health. CDR3 region: CASSEGGVSEKAFF. Written as DNA, the CDR3 is TGCGCCAGCAGTGAAGGGGGGGTTAGCGAGAAAGCTTTCTTT.